The rows below give T cell receptor beta chains drawn from one sample of a study of circulating tumor DNA in untreated peripheral T-cell lymphoma. Measured with immunoSEQ multiplex PCR; TCRdb has only the in-frame clones, and not every one. The data contain about 7,000 clones, around 74% of them singletons. The sequenced sample was tumor tissue. The receptor set was obtained from a human donor with peripheral T-cell lymphoma. CDR3s leave out the opening cysteine and the closing phenylalanine or tryptophan. The D gene is left open where the match is weak.

cdr3_length	d_call	v_call	j_call	cdr3_aa
13	NA	TRBV11-3	TRBJ2-1	ASSLDFSSYNEQF
13	NA	TRBV7-5	TRBJ2-7	ASSLDSGDTYEQY
13	NA	TRBV28	TRBJ2-3	ASSPKKQGTDTQY
14	TRBD2	TRBV19	TRBJ2-3	ASSIRNAGGTDTQY
14	NA	TRBV19	TRBJ1-1	ASSSRTVRMNTEAF
10	NA	TRBV28	TRBJ1-1	ASSRNRFEAF
19	NA	TRBV6-8	TRBJ2-2	ASSGPVRRWREISNTGELF
12	TRBD1	TRBV28	TRBJ1-2	ASTRQGDNYGYT
18	TRBD1	TRBV6-8	TRBJ1-2	ASSQDRGQRLNKANYGYT
14	TRBD2	TRBV11-3	TRBJ2-2	ASSWTSGPSSGELF
12	NA	TRBV6-8	TRBJ2-5	ASSLWANQETQY
10	NA	TRBV19	TRBJ2-2	ASSRNTGELF
13	NA	TRBV14	TRBJ1-2	ASSRSAAPGFADT
12	NA	TRBV5-1	TRBJ2-3	ATRRDLEQDTQY
10	NA	TRBV28	TRBJ2-7	ASRVGDYEQY
12	TRBD1	TRBV5-1	TRBJ1-1	ASSLASGTAEAF
12	TRBD2	TRBV27	TRBJ2-1	ATSARRGNNEQF
11	TRBD2	TRBV19	TRBJ2-1	ASSIQGLAGQF
10	NA	TRBV6-8	TRBJ2-5	ASSEWGETQY
10	NA	TRBV2	TRBJ1-2	ASSEENYGYT
13	NA	TRBV19	TRBJ1-5	ASSISQGRNQPQH
12	NA	TRBV6-8	TRBJ1-2	ASTTARKNYGYT
14	TRBD1	TRBV27	TRBJ2-7	ASSKDRTLFSYEQY
16	NA	TRBV28	TRBJ2-3	ASSSPATGIGSTDTQY
13	NA	TRBV7-7	TRBJ2-2	ASILPRSGHGELF
13	NA	TRBV28	TRBJ2-6	ASSRQGSGANVLT
12	NA	TRBV6-8	TRBJ2-1	ASRQRDSYNEQF
11	NA	TRBV18	TRBJ2-7	ASSPMVSYEQY
11	TRBD2	TRBV19	TRBJ2-5	ASSFSGAETQY
14	NA	TRBV28	TRBJ1-2	ASSAAHREDVNGYT
15	NA	TRBV1	TRBJ2-3	ASSQEDSGSLTDTQY
13	NA	TRBV6-8	TRBJ1-5	ASSYEGRARQPQH
12	TRBD1	TRBV19	TRBJ1-1	ASSRGQMNTEAF
14	TRBD1	TRBV28	TRBJ1-5	ASILQGAGGNQPQH
12	NA	TRBV11-3	TRBJ1-2	ASSLQGLDYGYT
12	TRBD1	TRBV15	TRBJ2-7	ATSRETGLYEQY
10	NA	TRBV28	TRBJ1-2	ASTSEGSGYT
13	TRBD1	TRBV5-1	TRBJ1-1	ASSSRTGAATEAF
11	NA	TRBV28	TRBJ2-1	ASSGGVRGQQF
12	TRBD1	TRBV25-1	TRBJ1-2	ASSVGQGRYGYT
12	TRBD1	TRBV5-1	TRBJ2-4	ASSWGQGADIQY